Listed below are T cell receptor beta chains from one sample, sequenced in a study of shared clonotypes between healthy human individuals. Method: immunoSEQ multiplex PCR; TCRdb's copy keeps in-frame clones and lacks some. The repertoire consists of approximately 600,000 clones, with roughly 95% occurring once and the leading ten covering around 0.12%. Specimen: naive CD8+ T cells sorted from blood. The source is a woman in her thirties in good health. Each CDR3 is given with its conserved first and last residue. A D gene is named only where the DNA matches it firmly. Expanded clones are given a class, and other clones once, few, many or no size at all.

J | length | D | V | size | CDR3 | DNA
TRBJ2-5 | 15 | . | TRBV5-6 | . | CASSFGAGRQETQYF | TGTGCCAGCAGCTTCGGGGCGGGACGCCAAGAGACCCAGTACTTC
TRBJ2-1 | 17 | . | TRBV9 | . | CASSVEGESLPYNEQFF | TGTGCCAGCAGCGTAGAAGGCGAGTCCCTCCCCTACAATGAGCAGTTCTTC
TRBJ2-7 | 14 | TRBD2 | TRBV27 | . | CASSSGRAFYEQYF | TGTGCCAGCAGTTCGGGGAGGGCCTTCTACGAGCAGTACTTC
TRBJ1-1 | 13 | . | TRBV12-5 | . | CASAITPNTEAFF | TGTGCTAGTGCCATTACACCGAACACTGAAGCTTTCTTT
TRBJ2-4 | 15 | TRBD1 | TRBV19 | . | CASSRDREGQNIQYF | TGTGCCAGTAGTAGGGACAGGGAGGGTCAAAACATTCAGTACTTC
TRBJ2-1 | 15 | TRBD2 | TRBV7-6 | . | CASSSSSGRLYEQFF | TGTGCCAGCAGCTCCTCTAGCGGGCGCCTGTATGAGCAGTTCTTC
TRBJ2-7 | 15 | . | TRBV14 | . | CASSQKGIYLYEQYF | TGTGCCAGCAGCCAAAAAGGCATATACTTATACGAGCAGTACTTC
TRBJ2-3 | 14 | . | TRBV7-9 | . | CASSQSGGTDTQYF | TGTGCCAGCAGTCAATCTGGGGGCACAGATACGCAGTATTTT
TRBJ2-5 | 14 | TRBD2 | TRBV6-1 | . | CASSYMGLKETQYF | TGTGCCAGCAGCTACATGGGACTAAAAGAGACCCAGTACTTC
TRBJ2-5 | 19 | TRBD2 | TRBV11-2 | . | CASSLGSTGLAGTQETQYF | TGTGCCAGCAGCCTAGGATCAACCGGACTAGCGGGAACCCAAGAGACCCAGTACTTC
TRBJ2-1 | 12 | . | TRBV29-1 | . | CSADDGYNEQFF | TGCAGCGCCGACGACGGGTACAATGAGCAGTTCTTC
TRBJ1-1 | 13 | . | TRBV30 | . | CAWSVLLGTEAFF | TGTGCCTGGAGTGTACTCCTTGGCACTGAAGCTTTCTTT
TRBJ2-5 | 14 | . | TRBV30 | . | CAWSPGLLQETQYF | TGTGCCTGGAGTCCGGGGCTACTCCAAGAGACCCAGTACTTC
TRBJ2-7 | 16 | TRBD2 | TRBV10-3 | . | CAISGLAGGQTYEQYF | TGTGCCATCAGTGGACTAGCGGGAGGGCAAACCTACGAGCAGTACTTC
TRBJ1-5 | 13 | . | TRBV16 | . | CASSQEGAQPQHF | TGTGCCAGCAGCCAAGAAGGGGCTCAGCCCCAGCATTTT
TRBJ1-1 | 13 | . | TRBV7-9 | . | CASSSHENTEAFF | TGTGCCAGCAGCTCACATGAAAACACTGAAGCTTTCTTT
TRBJ2-3 | 12 | . | TRBV11-3 | . | CASSPGTDTQYF | TGTGCCAGCAGCCCGGGCACAGATACGCAGTATTTT
TRBJ1-1 | 13 | . | TRBV2 | . | CASSEPGDTEAFF | TGTGCCAGCAGTGAACCAGGGGATACTGAAGCTTTCTTT
TRBJ2-7 | 12 | . | TRBV29-1 | . | CSVEDLPYEQYF | TGCAGCGTTGAAGACTTACCCTACGAGCAGTACTTC
TRBJ1-5 | 12 | . | TRBV5-6 | once | CASSSGWQPQHF | TGTGCCAGCAGCTCCGGGTGGCAGCCCCAGCATTTT
TRBJ1-1 | 15 | . | TRBV5-4 | . | CASSLPDRLNTEAFF | TGTGCCAGCAGCCTGCCCGACAGATTGAACACTGAAGCTTTCTTT
TRBJ1-5 | 15 | . | TRBV19 | . | CASSIVQGFNQPQHF | TGTGCCAGTAGTATAGTCCAGGGTTTCAATCAGCCCCAGCATTTT
TRBJ1-6 | 17 | . | TRBV4-2 | . | CASSQEQRVQYNSPLHF | TGTGCCAGCAGCCAAGAACAACGGGTCCAGTATAATTCACCCCTCCACTTT
TRBJ2-1 | 12 | TRBD1 | TRBV5-4 | . | CASSGTGHEQFF | TGTGCCAGCAGCGGGACAGGGCATGAGCAGTTCTTC
TRBJ2-7 | 16 | . | TRBV7-2 | once | CASSLAILGPAYEQYF | TGTGCCAGCAGCTTAGCGATCCTAGGGCCAGCCTACGAGCAGTACTTC
TRBJ1-3 | 14 | . | TRBV28 | . | CASSLRGSGNTIYF | TGTGCCAGCAGTTTGAGGGGCTCTGGAAACACCATATATTTT
TRBJ2-7 | 13 | . | TRBV5-1 | . | CASSEEGHPEQYF | TGCGCCAGCAGCGAGGAGGGGCATCCCGAGCAGTACTTC
TRBJ1-1 | 12 | . | TRBV7-9 | . | CASSLAVAEAFF | TGTGCCAGCAGCTTAGCAGTCGCTGAAGCTTTCTTT
TRBJ2-7 | 13 | . | TRBV19 | . | CASSWGTFFEQYF | TGTGCCAGTAGTTGGGGGACATTCTTCGAGCAGTACTTC
TRBJ2-7 | 14 | TRBD2 | TRBV28 | . | CASTTGTSGFEQYF | TGTGCCAGCACCACCGGGACTAGCGGGTTCGAACAGTACTTC
TRBJ2-7 | 14 | TRBD1 | TRBV7-6 | . | CASSARDRVYEQYF | TGTGCCAGCAGCGCCCGGGACAGGGTCTACGAGCAGTACTTC
TRBJ2-3 | 15 | TRBD2 | TRBV5-6 | . | CASSAIAGDTDTQYF | TGTGCCAGCAGCGCTATAGCGGGGGACACAGATACGCAGTATTTT
TRBJ2-7 | 17 | . | TRBV4-1 | . | CASSQFPGLKSSYEQYF | TGCGCCAGCAGCCAATTTCCGGGACTCAAGAGCTCCTACGAGCAGTACTTC
TRBJ2-2 | 17 | . | TRBV4-1 | . | CASSHEPTELNTGELFF | TGCGCCAGCAGCCACGAACCCACTGAACTGAACACCGGGGAGCTGTTTTTT
TRBJ2-1 | 11 | . | TRBV7-6 | . | CASSLNRELFF | TGTGCCAGCAGCCTAAACAGGGAACTGTTCTTC
TRBJ2-2 | 15 | . | TRBV2 | . | CASSELVRGTGELFF | TGTGCCAGCAGTGAACTCGTCAGGGGCACCGGGGAGCTGTTTTTT
TRBJ2-1 | 15 | TRBD2 | TRBV10-2 | . | CASSESREGLNEQFF | TGCGCCAGCAGTGAGTCGCGGGAGGGCCTTAATGAGCAGTTCTTC
TRBJ1-1 | 15 | TRBD1 | TRBV15 | . | CATSRHRGQNTEAFF | TGTGCCACCAGCAGACACAGGGGCCAGAACACTGAAGCTTTCTTT
TRBJ1-2 | 13 | . | TRBV9 | once | CASSVGQNYGYTF | TGTGCCAGCAGCGTAGGACAGAACTATGGCTACACCTTC
TRBJ1-5 | 18 | . | TRBV2 | . | CASSEYTLGREGNQPQHF | TGTGCCAGCAGTGAATATACCTTGGGGAGGGAGGGCAATCAGCCCCAGCATTTT
TRBJ1-4 | 16 | TRBD1 | TRBV4-1 | . | CASSPQRGTGIEKLFF | TGCGCCAGCAGCCCCCAACGAGGGACAGGAATTGAAAAACTGTTTTTT
TRBJ2-7 | 18 | TRBD2 | TRBV27 | . | CASSTRGAGGPTSYEQYF | TGTGCCAGCAGTACCCGAGGAGCGGGAGGGCCGACCTCCTACGAGCAGTACTTC
TRBJ2-5 | 15 | . | TRBV29-1 | . | CSVVVVPGILETQYF | TGCAGCGTTGTTGTGGTCCCAGGGATATTGGAGACCCAGTACTTC
TRBJ1-6 | 15 | TRBD1 | TRBV19 | . | CASELRQGARSPLHF | TGTGCCAGTGAACTCCGGCAGGGGGCTCGATCACCCCTCCACTTT
TRBJ1-5 | 16 | TRBD1 | TRBV19 | . | CASSIGVTGANQPQHF | TGTGCCAGTAGTATAGGAGTGACAGGGGCTAATCAGCCCCAGCATTTT
TRBJ1-4 | 16 | . | TRBV19 | . | CASTSLGPQVNEKLFF | TGTGCCAGTACCAGCCTGGGCCCACAGGTTAATGAAAAACTGTTTTTT